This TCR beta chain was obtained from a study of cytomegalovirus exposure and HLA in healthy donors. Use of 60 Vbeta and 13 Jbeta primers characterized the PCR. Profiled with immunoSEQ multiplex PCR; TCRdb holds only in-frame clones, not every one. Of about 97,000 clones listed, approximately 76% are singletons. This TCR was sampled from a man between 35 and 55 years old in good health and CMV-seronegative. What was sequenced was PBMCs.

The CDR3 region is CASSQEPGGEQFF. CDR3 sequence (DNA): TGCGCCAGCAGCCAAGAGCCTGGCGGGGAGCAGTTCTTC. The J gene is TRBJ2-1, the V gene TRBV4-3, with D possibly being TRBD2 (5 bases). Trimming took 0 bases from V and 10 from J, leaving 10 bases between them. The CDR3 totals 13 residues. The germline V gene encodes CDR1 LGHNA and CDR2 YSLEER.